Shown below are 22 T cell receptor beta chains from a single sample sequenced in a study of blood T cell repertoires in COVID-19. Sequencing was performed with immunoSEQ multiplex PCR; in TCRdb, only in-frame clones are kept and a portion is missing. Among around 79,000 clones listed, around 89% were seen once. Source material: peripheral blood. The receptors derive from a man in his sixties or seventies with active or convalescent COVID-19.

This chain joins TRBV9 and TRBJ1-1, with a tentative D call TRBD1 (6 bases). V was shortened by 4 bases and J by 0 bases, with 16 bases between the two germline ends. This CDR3 spans 16 amino acids. Germline V gives CDR1 SGDLS, CDR2 YYNGEE. CDR3 bases: TGTGCCAGCAGCTCCACCCCGGGACACCTGAACACTGAAGCTTTCTTT. Its protein is CASSSTPGHLNTEAFF.

The chain has TRBV7-2 and TRBJ2-2, with TRBD1 as a possible D gene (6 bases). V lost 1 base and J 5 bases, leaving 14 bases between the germline ends. Germline CDR1 SGHTA, CDR2 FQGNSA. This CDR3 has 16 amino acids. The CDR3 is CASSLVSGGSTGELFF. CDR3 nucleotide sequence: TGTGCCAGCAGCTTAGTTTCTGGGGGCAGTACCGGGGAGCTGTTTTTT.

The count of this clone is one. The chain carries TRBV1 and TRBJ1-6. TRBV1 is a pseudogene locus. The CDR3 runs 19 residues. The CDR3 spells CTSSQDKGARGSYNSPLHF. The CDR3 nucleotides are TGCACCAGCAGCCAAGATAAAGGGGCGCGGGGCTCCTATAATTCACCCCTCCACTTT.

This clone was detected once. The V gene is TRBV5-4, the J gene TRBJ2-7, with 15 bases aligning to TRBD2. Unmatched junction bases numbered 7, after V lost 4 bases and J lost 8 bases. Germline CDR1 reads SGHNT; CDR2 reads YYREEE (reference sequence). CDR3 length: 15 amino acids. The DNA for the CDR3 is TGTGCCAGCAGCGAGGGACTAGCGGGAGGAGGAAAGCAGTACTTC. Amino acids: CASSEGLAGGGKQYF.

The V and J genes are TRBV5-1 and TRBJ2-7; the match to TRBD2 covers 12 bases. CDR3 size: 15 residues. CDR1 and CDR2 from the germline V gene are SGHRS and YFSETQ. V lost 3 bases to trimming and J lost 2 bases; unmatched junction nucleotides: 3. DNA for the CDR3: TGCGCCAGCAGCTCCGGACTAGCGGGACCCTACGAGCAGTACTTC. Amino acids: CASSSGLAGPYEQYF.

The chain links TRBV29-1 to TRBJ2-1, with 8 bases fitting TRBD1. CDR1 is SQVTM and CDR2 is ANQGSEA in the germline V gene. This CDR3 region has 13 residues. V was clipped by 5 bases and J by 3 bases; unmatched bases: 3. The DNA for the CDR3 is TGCAGCGTTACGGGGACAGGCTACAATGAGCAGTTCTTC. This codes for CSVTGTGYNEQFF.

This clone appeared a single time. The chain uses TRBV5-1 and TRBJ2-7; perhaps TRBD2 as D (5 bases). The V end lost 3 bases, the J end lost 3 bases, and 19 bases lay between the germline ends. This CDR3 is built from 16 residues. The germline V gene has CDR1 SGHRS and CDR2 YFSETQ. This CDR3 reads CASSSRGSGGVYEQYF. The CDR3 DNA reads TGCGCCAGCAGCTCCCGAGGGAGCGGAGGAGTCTACGAGCAGTACTTC.

J is TRBJ2-1 and V is TRBV19; a possible D gene is TRBD1 (6 bases). The CDR3 runs to 17 residues. V lost 1 base and J 0 bases, leaving 13 bases between the germline ends. CDR1 is LNHDA, CDR2 SQIVND, per germline (reference sequence). CDR3 coding DNA: TGTGCCAGTAGTATAGGTCCCACAGGGCGCTCCTACAATGAGCAGTTCTTC. Its translation: CASSIGPTGRSYNEQFF.

This rearrangement joins TRBV11-2 to TRBJ2-7; the D is unclear. This CDR3 has 11 residues. Trimming took 5 bases from V and 7 from J, leaving 9 bases between them. Germline V CDR1 and CDR2: SGHAT, FQNNGV. CDR3: CASSPSLEQYF. The CDR3 region has the DNA TGTGCCAGCAGCCCCAGTTTGGAGCAGTACTTC. The entire variable domain, with the rest obtained from reference TRBV11-2 and TRBJ2-7, is as follows: EAGVAQSPRYKIIEKRQSVAFWCNPISGHATLYWYQQILGQGPKLLIQFQNNGVVDDSQLPKDRFSAERLKGVDSTLKIQPAKLEDSAVYLCASSPSLEQYFGPGTRLTVT.

There are a few counts of this clone. J is TRBJ1-3 and V is TRBV9, with D hard to call. The CDR3 has 13 amino acids. V shed 0 bases and J shed 4 bases, with 5 bases lying between them. Germline V lookup: CDR1 SGDLS, CDR2 YYNGEE. Here the CDR3 reads CASSVGRGNTIYF. The CDR3 bases are TGTGCCAGCAGCGTAGGGAGGGGAAACACCATATATTTT.

V is TRBV7-6 and J is TRBJ2-1, with TRBD2 matching 10 bases. Germline CDR1 reads SGHVS; CDR2 reads FNYEAQ. This CDR3 is built from 17 residues. V was clipped by 4 bases and J by 0 bases; unmatched bases: 6. As DNA, the CDR3 is TGTGCCAGCAGCTCCCGGACTAGCGGCTACTCCTACAATGAGCAGTTCTTC. Translation: CASSSRTSGYSYNEQFF.

This rearrangement joins TRBV5-6 to TRBJ2-2, with D possibly matching TRBD2 (7 bases). Deletions cut 4 bases from V and 6 bases from J, with 16 bases between. CDR1 is SGHDT and CDR2 is YYEEEE in the germline V gene. The CDR3 runs to 15 residues. For the CDR3, the DNA is TGTGCCAGCAGCCCCAACGGGGGGCGCGCCGGGGAGCTGTTTTTT. Translating it yields CASSPNGGRAGELFF. Full variable domain (missing parts from reference TRBV5-6 and TRBJ2-2): DAGVTQSPTHLIKTRGQQVTLRCSPKSGHDTVSWYQQALGQGPQFIFQYYEEEERQRGNFPDRFSGHQFPNYSSELNVNALLLGDSALYLCASSPNGGRAGELFFGEGSRLTVL.

The V call is TRBV19, the J call TRBJ2-2; 12 bases align to TRBD1. With 6 bases clipped from V and 1 base from J, the junction kept 12 bases outside the gene matches. The CDR3 consists of 19 residues. Germline V CDR1 and CDR2: LNHDA, SQIVND (reference sequence). CDR3 DNA sequence: TGTGCCAGTAGAACTTCCCCGGGACAGGGGGCATTGAACACCGGGGAGCTGTTTTTT. This codes for CASRTSPGQGALNTGELFF.

This sequence joins TRBV4-3 and TRBJ2-2; the D gene is possibly TRBD2 (7 bases). The V end lost 4 bases, the J end lost 6 bases, and 18 bases lay between the germline ends. This CDR3 has 16 residues. Germline CDR1 and CDR2: LGHNA and YSLEER. The CDR3 spells CASSPDGGGTPGELFF. CDR3 nucleotide sequence: TGCGCCAGCAGCCCCGACGGGGGAGGGACACCCGGGGAGCTGTTTTTT.

The chain joins TRBV19 to TRBJ2-5; TRBD2 is a possible D gene (6 bases). CDR1 is LNHDA, CDR2 SQIVND, per germline (reference sequence). With 5 bases removed from V and 1 base from J, the gap between germline ends came to 14 bases. The CDR3 loop spans 15 amino acids. The CDR3 region is CASSPRGGAQETQYF. The CDR3 coding sequence is TGTGCCAGTAGTCCCCGGGGCGGGGCCCAAGAGACCCAGTACTTC.

This sequence joins TRBV28 and TRBJ2-1; 8 bases align to TRBD2. The CDR3 has 17 residues. Germline values: CDR1 MDHEN, CDR2 SYDVKM. V was clipped by 6 bases and J by 7 bases; unmatched bases: 17. CDR3 sequence: CASSLWTSHPTSNEQFF. CDR3 coding DNA: TGTGCCAGCAGCCTTTGGACTAGCCACCCGACTTCGAATGAGCAGTTCTTC.

The chain combines TRBV3-1 (or the pseudogene TRBV3-2) with TRBJ2-5, with 14 bases that match TRBD2. CDR3 length: 18 amino acids. V lost 4 bases to trimming and J lost 0 bases; unmatched junction nucleotides: 7. Per the germline V gene, CDR1 is LGHDT and CDR2 is YNNKEL (reference sequence). The CDR3 here is CASSPGLAGGAYQETQYF. The CDR3 DNA sequence: TGTGCCAGCAGCCCCGGACTAGCGGGAGGAGCGTACCAAGAGACCCAGTACTTC.

This chain links TRBV18 with TRBJ1-1; 9 positions agree with TRBD1. This CDR3 has 17 amino acids. Germline lookup yields CDR1 KGHSH and CDR2 LQKENI. After removal of 1 base from V and 0 bases from J, the junction contained 6 bases not matched to a gene. The CDR3 coding sequence is TGTGCCAGCTCACCACAGACAGGGGGAGGTTTGAACACTGAAGCTTTCTTT. The encoded protein is CASSPQTGGGLNTEAFF.

This chain links TRBV6-1 with TRBJ2-5; 10 bases align to TRBD1. Per the germline V gene, CDR1 is MNHNS and CDR2 is SASEGT. This CDR3 is 16 amino acids long. With V trimmed by 3 bases and J by 5 bases, 9 bases remained unmatched. The CDR3, as DNA: TGTGCCAGCAGTGAGACCCCCGGGACAGGGGTCGAGACCCAGTACTTC. Protein: CASSETPGTGVETQYF.

The rearrangement joins TRBV28 to TRBJ1-2, with D possibly matching TRBD1 (6 bases). There are 13 residues in the CDR3. V lost 10 bases and J lost 6, with 18 bases in between. In germline, CDR1 is MDHEN, CDR2 SYDVKM. CDR3 sequence: CATKKGHLHGYTF. CDR3 DNA: TGTGCCACCAAAAAGGGACATCTTCATGGCTACACCTTC.

The V gene is TRBV11-1, the J gene TRBJ2-7, with 8 positions matching TRBD2. Looked up from germline, CDR1 is SGHAT and CDR2 is FQDESV (reference sequence). The CDR3 is 13 residues long. The V gene end was trimmed by 4 bases and the J gene end by 3 bases; junction bases not matched to a gene: 2. CDR3 region: CASSWGLDYEQYF. DNA of the CDR3: TGTGCCAGCAGCTGGGGACTAGACTACGAGCAGTACTTC.

In this sample, this clone turned up a few times. This chain uses TRBV19 with TRBJ1-1; D perhaps matches TRBD1 (5 bases). Per germline, CDR1 LNHDA and CDR2 SQIVND (reference sequence). Trimming cost V 3 bases and J 1 base, with 9 bases left between them. The CDR3 totals 14 residues. DNA for the CDR3: TGTGCCAGTAGTATGGGGCATCCGAACACTGAAGCTTTCTTT. Translating gives CASSMGHPNTEAFF.